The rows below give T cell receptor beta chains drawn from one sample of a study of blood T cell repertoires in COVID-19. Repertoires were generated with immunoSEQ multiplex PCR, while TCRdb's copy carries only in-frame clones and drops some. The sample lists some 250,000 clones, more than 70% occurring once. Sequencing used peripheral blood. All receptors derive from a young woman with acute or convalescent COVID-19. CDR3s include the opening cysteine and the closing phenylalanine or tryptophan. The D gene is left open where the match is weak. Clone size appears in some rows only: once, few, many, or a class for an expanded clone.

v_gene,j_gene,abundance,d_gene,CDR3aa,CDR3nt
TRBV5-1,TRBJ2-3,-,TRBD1,CASRQGASTDTQYF,TGCGCCAGCAGGCAGGGGGCTTCAACAGATACGCAGTATTTT
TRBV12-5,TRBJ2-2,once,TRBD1,CASGPRQGTNTGELFF,TGTGCTAGTGGCCCGAGACAGGGAACGAACACCGGGGAGCTGTTTTTT
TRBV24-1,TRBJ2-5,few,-,CATGLKNFQETQYF,TGTGCCACTGGACTGAAAAACTTCCAAGAGACCCAGTACTTC
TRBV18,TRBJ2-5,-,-,CASSPVALETQYF,TGTGCCAGCTCACCGGTAGCGTTAGAGACCCAGTACTTC
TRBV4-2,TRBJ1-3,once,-,CASSQDTRVLSGNTIYF,TGTGCCAGCAGCCAAGATACGCGGGTACTCTCTGGAAACACCATATATTTT
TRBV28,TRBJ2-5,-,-,CASKESGVRYQETQYF,TGTGCCAGCAAAGAATCGGGGGTAAGGTACCAAGAGACCCAGTACTTC
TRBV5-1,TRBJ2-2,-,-,CASSTRHNTGKLFF,TGCGCCAGCAGCACCCGACACAACACCGGGAAGCTGTTTTTT
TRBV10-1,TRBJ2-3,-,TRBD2,CASSEGGAGNGADTQYF,TGCGCCAGCAGTGAGGGCGGAGCGGGAAATGGTGCAGATACGCAGTATTTT
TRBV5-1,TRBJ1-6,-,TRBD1,CASSPEGGFNSPLHF,TGCGCCAGCAGCCCCGAAGGGGGCTTTAATTCACCCCTCCACTTT
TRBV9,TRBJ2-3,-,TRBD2,CASSPNTGTRIYTQYF,TGTGCCAGCAGCCCGAACACCGGGACTAGAATATATACGCAGTATTTT
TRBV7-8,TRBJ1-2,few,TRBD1,CASSLGRQGTYGYTF,TGTGCCAGCAGCTTAGGGCGACAGGGGACCTATGGCTACACCTTC
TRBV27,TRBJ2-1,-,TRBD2,CASSRRRSGYSYNEQFF,TGTGCCAGCAGCCGAAGGCGTAGCGGGTATTCCTACAATGAGCAGTTCTTC
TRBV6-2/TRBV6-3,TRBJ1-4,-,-,CASSLRGANADPEKLFF,TGTGCCAGCAGCCTCAGGGGAGCCAATGCGGACCCGGAAAAACTGTTTTTT
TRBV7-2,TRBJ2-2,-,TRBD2,CASSRFLAGAAENTGELFF,TGTGCCAGCAGCCGCTTTCTAGCGGGAGCGGCAGAAAACACCGGGGAGCTGTTTTTT
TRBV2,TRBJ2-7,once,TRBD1,CASHRGPEYEQYF,TGTGCCAGCCACAGGGGCCCCGAGTACGAGCAGTACTTC
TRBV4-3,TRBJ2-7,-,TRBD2,CASSQGTSGRARESKQYF,TGCGCCAGCAGCCAAGGTACTAGCGGGAGGGCCCGTGAATCGAAGCAGTACTTC
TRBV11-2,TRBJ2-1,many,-,CASSFEGWGEQFF,TGTGCCAGCAGCTTTGAGGGCTGGGGTGAGCAGTTCTTC
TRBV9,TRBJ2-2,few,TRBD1,CASSVGVGQGVSGELFF,TGTGCCAGCAGCGTAGGTGTCGGACAGGGGGTGTCGGGGGAGCTGTTTTTT
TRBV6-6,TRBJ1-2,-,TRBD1,CASSYSARGHGYTF,TGTGCCAGCAGTTACTCGGCCAGGGGGCATGGCTACACCTTC
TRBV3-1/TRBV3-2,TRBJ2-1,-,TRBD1,CASSQGQGQGRGNEQFF,TGTGCCAGCAGCCAAGGCCAGGGACAGGGTCGTGGTAATGAGCAGTTCTTC
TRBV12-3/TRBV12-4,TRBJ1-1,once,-,CASSFWSVTEAFF,TGTGCCAGCAGTTTTTGGTCGGTCACTGAAGCTTTCTTT
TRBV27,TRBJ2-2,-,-,CASRPRGTNTGELFF,TGTGCCAGCAGACCCCGAGGGACGAACACCGGGGAGCTGTTTTTT
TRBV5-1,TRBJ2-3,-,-,CASSRGRELIDTQYF,TGCGCCAGCAGCCGGGGGCGGGAGCTGATAGATACGCAGTATTTT
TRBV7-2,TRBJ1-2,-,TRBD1,CASREQGAGGYTF,TGTGCCAGCAGGGAGCAGGGGGCAGGTGGCTACACCTTC
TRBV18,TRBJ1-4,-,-,CASSPPPGAREKLFF,TGTGCCAGCTCACCACCTCCAGGGGCCCGGGAAAAACTGTTTTTT
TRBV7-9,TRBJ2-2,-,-,CASSFWTTNTGELFF,TGTGCCAGCAGCTTCTGGACTACGAACACCGGGGAGCTGTTTTTT
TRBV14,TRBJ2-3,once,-,CASSSMEISTDTQYF,TGTGCCAGCAGTTCTATGGAGATCAGCACAGATACGCAGTATTTT
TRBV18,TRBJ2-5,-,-,CASSQSPGSGETQYF,TGTGCCAGCTCACAGTCCCCAGGTTCGGGGGAGACCCAGTACTTC
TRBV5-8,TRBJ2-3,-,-,CASSETGVRASTDTQYF,TGTGCCAGCAGCGAGACAGGAGTCAGAGCTAGCACAGATACGCAGTATTTT
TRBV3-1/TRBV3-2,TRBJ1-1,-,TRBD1,CASSQGGQRGIAFF,TGTGCCAGCAGCCAAGGGGGACAGCGAGGGATAGCTTTCTTT
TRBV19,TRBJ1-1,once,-,CASTSSGGGTEAFF,TGTGCCAGTACCTCATCGGGGGGCGGCACTGAAGCTTTCTTT
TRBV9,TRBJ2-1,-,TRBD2,CASSRLAGVRDEQFF,TGTGCCAGCAGCCGTCTAGCGGGAGTAAGGGATGAGCAGTTCTTC
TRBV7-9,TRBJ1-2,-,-,CASSLAARQAGYTF,TGTGCCAGCAGCTTAGCGGCCCGCCAGGCGGGCTACACCTTC
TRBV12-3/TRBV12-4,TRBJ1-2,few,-,CASSFGYGYTF,TGTGCCAGCAGTTTCGGGTATGGCTACACCTTC
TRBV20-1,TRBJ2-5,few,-,CSASVPHTQPQETQYF,TGCAGTGCTAGTGTCCCCCACACACAGCCCCAAGAGACCCAGTACTTC
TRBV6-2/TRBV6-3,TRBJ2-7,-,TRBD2,CASSTRRGSLYF,TGTGCCAGCAGTACAAGGCGGGGGTCGCTGTACTTC
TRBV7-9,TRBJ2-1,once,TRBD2,CATTTGTSVNEQFF,TGTGCCACCACGACCGGGACTAGCGTTAATGAGCAGTTCTTC
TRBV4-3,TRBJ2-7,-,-,CASSQARHYEQYF,TGCGCCAGCAGCCAAGCAAGACACTACGAGCAGTACTTC
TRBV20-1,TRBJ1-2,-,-,CSASSYGESNYGYTF,TGCAGTGCTAGTTCTTATGGGGAGAGTAACTATGGCTACACCTTC
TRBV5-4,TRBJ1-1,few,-,CASSAGAPNTEAFF,TGTGCCAGCAGCGCGGGGGCCCCGAACACTGAAGCTTTCTTT
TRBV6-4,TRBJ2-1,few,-,CASSDGPSGQNEQFF,TGTGCCAGCAGTGACGGGCCCAGCGGGCAGAATGAGCAGTTCTTC
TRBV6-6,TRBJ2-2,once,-,CASITGFANTGELFF,TGTGCCAGCATCACAGGGTTCGCGAACACCGGGGAGCTGTTTTTT
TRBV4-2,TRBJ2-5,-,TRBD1,CASGAGSRQGRETQYF,TGTGCCAGCGGAGCTGGGTCCCGACAGGGACGGGAGACCCAGTACTTC
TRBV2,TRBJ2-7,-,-,CASINNLLALYEQYF,TGTGCCAGCATCAATAACCTATTAGCCCTATACGAGCAGTACTTC
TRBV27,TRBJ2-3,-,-,CASSLGRGRGTDTQYF,TGTGCCAGCAGTTTGGGTCGGGGTAGGGGCACAGATACGCAGTATTTT
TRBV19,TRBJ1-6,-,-,CASSMVWGVNSPLHF,TGTGCCAGTAGTATGGTATGGGGGGTCAATTCACCCCTCCACTTT
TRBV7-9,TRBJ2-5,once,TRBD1,CASSDKVASLGGGETQYF,TGTGCCAGCAGTGACAAGGTCGCCTCCTTAGGGGGCGGAGAGACCCAGTACTTC
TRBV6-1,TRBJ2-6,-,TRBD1,CASSETGGSGANVLTF,TGTGCCAGCAGTGAAACAGGGGGCTCTGGGGCCAACGTCCTGACTTTC
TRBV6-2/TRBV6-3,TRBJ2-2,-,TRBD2,CASSYELAGGMNTGELFF,TGTGCCAGCAGTTACGAGCTAGCGGGAGGGATGAACACCGGGGAGCTGTTTTTT
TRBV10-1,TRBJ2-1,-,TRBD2,CASSGTSGLSSYNEQFF,TGCGCCAGCAGTGGGACTAGCGGGTTGAGCTCCTACAATGAGCAGTTCTTC
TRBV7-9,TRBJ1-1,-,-,CASSPATGNTEAFF,TGTGCCAGCAGCCCCGCCACGGGGAACACTGAAGCTTTCTTT
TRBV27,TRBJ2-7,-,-,CASSFSSWRAYEQYF,TGTGCCAGCAGTTTCTCAAGCTGGAGAGCCTACGAGCAGTACTTC
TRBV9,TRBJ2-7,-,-,CASSVVGGIEQYF,TGTGCCAGCAGCGTAGTCGGGGGTATCGAGCAGTACTTC
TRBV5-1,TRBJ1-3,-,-,CASSDSNSGNTIYF,TGCGCCAGCAGTGACAGCAACTCTGGAAACACCATATATTTT
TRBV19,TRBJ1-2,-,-,CASSSPGTLNYGYTF,TGTGCCAGTAGTTCCCCCGGGACTCTTAACTATGGCTACACCTTC